These T cell receptor beta chains were read from a single sample in a study of blood T cell repertoires in COVID-19. Here immunoSEQ multiplex PCR was the method, and the copy in TCRdb shows in-frame clones only, minus some. Seen here are around 60,000 clones, 55% to 75% observed once, and the top ten hold 4% to 5%. The sample consisted of peripheral blood. Receptors originate from a woman between 65 and 79 years old with COVID-19, enrolled during active disease. Both conserved end residues are part of each CDR3. A D gene is named only where the DNA matches it firmly. Where a row states a size, it is once, few, many or the class of an expanded clone; other rows omit it.

CDR3 length,V gene,D gene,J gene,clone size,CDR3 protein,CDR3 DNA
16,TRBV11-2,TRBD2,TRBJ2-1,-,CASSTPGLAGVAEQFF,TGTGCCAGCAGCACCCCGGGACTAGCGGGAGTTGCTGAGCAGTTCTTC
13,TRBV29-1,TRBD1,TRBJ1-2,-,CSGATGGAQGYTF,TGCAGCGGAGCAACAGGGGGCGCTCAGGGCTACACCTTC
16,TRBV6-5,-,TRBJ2-2,-,CASSYSSSAGTGELFF,TGTGCCAGCAGTTACTCCAGCTCCGCGGGCACCGGGGAGCTGTTTTTT
15,TRBV19,TRBD2,TRBJ2-1,once,CATSPLAGSYNEQFF,TGTGCCACTTCCCCCCTAGCGGGGTCCTACAATGAGCAGTTCTTC
16,TRBV14,TRBD1,TRBJ2-1,-,CASSQIRQGAGNEQFF,TGTGCCAGCAGCCAAATTAGACAGGGGGCAGGGAATGAGCAGTTCTTC
16,TRBV6-2/TRBV6-3,TRBD1,TRBJ1-2,-,CASSDPQRGGGYGYTF,TGTGCCAGCAGTGACCCCCAGAGAGGGGGCGGCTATGGCTACACCTTC
16,TRBV11-3,TRBD1,TRBJ1-6,-,CASSLVGDRGNSPLHF,TGTGCCAGCAGCTTAGTCGGGGACAGGGGAAATTCACCCCTCCACTTT
13,TRBV12-3/TRBV12-4,TRBD1,TRBJ1-2,-,CASSEGQGHGYTF,TGTGCCAGCAGCGAGGGACAGGGTCATGGCTACACCTTC
14,TRBV19,TRBD1,TRBJ2-5,few,CASNSQGARKTQYF,TGTGCCAGTAACTCACAGGGGGCGCGTAAGACCCAGTACTTC
17,TRBV3-1/TRBV3-2,TRBD2,TRBJ2-5,-,CASSQGIAGGPVETQYF,TGTGCCAGCAGCCAAGGCATAGCGGGGGGGCCAGTGGAGACCCAGTACTTC
16,TRBV15,TRBD2,TRBJ2-4,-,CATSSGREGAKNIQYF,TGTGCCACCAGCAGTGGGCGGGAGGGGGCCAAAAACATTCAGTACTTC
16,TRBV5-1,TRBD1,TRBJ1-5,few,CASSWGDRGNNQPQHF,TGCGCCAGCAGCTGGGGGGACAGGGGGAATAATCAGCCCCAGCATTTT
17,TRBV5-1,-,TRBJ2-1,-,CASSLAGLPSSYNEQFF,TGCGCCAGCAGCTTGGCCGGACTACCGAGCTCCTACAATGAGCAGTTCTTC
14,TRBV7-9,TRBD1,TRBJ1-5,-,CASSLGTGDQPQHF,TGTGCCAGCAGCTTAGGGACAGGGGATCAGCCCCAGCATTTT
12,TRBV18,-,TRBJ2-2,few,CASSLRTGELFF,TGTGCCAGCTCACTACGGACCGGGGAGCTGTTTTTT
13,TRBV5-4,-,TRBJ1-1,-,CASTRTPNTEAFF,TGTGCCAGCACCAGGACACCGAACACTGAAGCTTTCTTT
13,TRBV11-3,-,TRBJ1-3,-,CASSVGPGNTIYF,TGTGCCAGCAGCGTAGGGCCCGGAAACACCATATATTTT
14,TRBV19,TRBD2,TRBJ2-1,once,CASSSTSGSYEQFF,TGTGCCAGTAGTTCGACTAGCGGGAGCTATGAGCAGTTCTTC
15,TRBV4-2,TRBD1,TRBJ1-2,-,CASSQATGANYGYTF,TGTGCCAGCAGCCAAGCGACAGGGGCTAACTATGGCTACACCTTC
14,TRBV5-4,-,TRBJ1-2,-,CASSPGGVRNGYTF,TGTGCCAGCAGCCCCGGGGGGGTACGGAATGGCTACACCTTC
15,TRBV10-1,TRBD1,TRBJ1-5,few,CASSELGTGNQPQHF,TGCGCCAGCAGTGAATTGGGGACAGGCAATCAGCCCCAGCATTTT
13,TRBV6-2/TRBV6-3,-,TRBJ1-5,-,CASSYPLNQPQHF,TGTGCCAGCAGTTACCCGCTAAATCAGCCCCAGCATTTT
16,TRBV2,TRBD1,TRBJ2-2,-,CASSLPGTGGNGELFF,TGTGCCAGCAGTCTTCCCGGGACAGGGGGAAACGGGGAGCTGTTTTTT
15,TRBV18,-,TRBJ2-5,-,CASSPVAGVGETQYF,TGTGCCAGCTCACCAGTAGCCGGGGTTGGGGAGACCCAGTACTTC
15,TRBV14,-,TRBJ2-1,-,CASSQGRGKGYEQFF,TGTGCCAGCAGCCAAGGCCGGGGGAAAGGGTATGAGCAGTTCTTC
16,TRBV19,TRBD1,TRBJ1-5,-,CASTPGTGVGGQPQHF,TGTGCCAGTACCCCCGGGACAGGGGTTGGAGGGCAGCCCCAGCATTTT
17,TRBV5-8,TRBD2,TRBJ2-5,-,CASRPGTSGAREETQYF,TGTGCCAGCAGGCCAGGGACTAGCGGGGCCCGAGAAGAGACCCAGTACTTC
13,TRBV18,TRBD1,TRBJ1-4,-,CASSSGQGGKLFF,TGTGCCAGCTCATCGGGACAGGGCGGAAAACTGTTTTTT
14,TRBV19,-,TRBJ1-1,-,CASSARPRGAEAFF,TGTGCCAGTAGCGCGCGACCCCGGGGGGCTGAAGCTTTCTTT
13,TRBV25-1,-,TRBJ2-1,-,CASSDLARNEQFF,TGTGCCAGCAGTGATCTAGCACGAAATGAGCAGTTCTTC
17,TRBV2,TRBD1,TRBJ1-4,-,CASSGGTGRSSNEKLFF,TGTGCCAGCAGCGGGGGGACAGGACGGAGTTCTAATGAAAAACTGTTTTTT
15,TRBV7-2,-,TRBJ2-2,-,CASSFDTRDAGELFF,TGTGCCAGCAGCTTCGACACTCGCGATGCCGGGGAGCTGTTTTTT
16,TRBV19,-,TRBJ1-4,-,CASRSQRSATNEKLFF,TGTGCCAGTAGATCACAGCGGAGTGCAACTAATGAAAAACTGTTTTTT
15,TRBV19,-,TRBJ1-5,-,CASSRTRGDNQPQHF,TGTGCCAGTAGCCGCACCCGGGGGGACAATCAGCCCCAGCATTTT
16,TRBV7-2,-,TRBJ2-2,once,CASSLGLVDGVGELFF,TGTGCCAGCAGCTTGGGGCTCGTTGATGGGGTCGGGGAGCTGTTTTTT
13,TRBV7-2,-,TRBJ2-2,few,CASSRSNTGELFF,TGTGCCAGCAGCCGGAGTAACACCGGGGAGCTGTTTTTT
14,TRBV7-2,-,TRBJ2-1,-,CASSPPGGAREQFF,TGTGCCAGCAGCCCCCCCGGCGGCGCTAGGGAGCAGTTCTTC
15,TRBV4-3,-,TRBJ1-5,-,CASSRIQGGNQPQHF,TGCGCCAGCAGCCGGATACAGGGAGGCAATCAGCCCCAGCATTTT
15,TRBV6-5,-,TRBJ2-7,-,CATCLTWGPTYEQYF,TGTGCCACTTGCCTAACTTGGGGCCCTACCTACGAGCAGTACTTC
15,TRBV25-1,-,TRBJ1-5,-,CASSEYPDSNQPQHF,TGTGCCAGCAGTGAATATCCAGATAGCAATCAGCCCCAGCATTTT
13,TRBV2,TRBD1,TRBJ1-2,once,CASSDRGTYGYTF,TGTGCCAGCTCCGACAGGGGCACTTATGGCTACACCTTC
14,TRBV28,-,TRBJ2-1,-,CASSFWRTYNEQFF,TGTGCCAGCAGTTTTTGGCGGACCTACAATGAGCAGTTCTTC
14,TRBV6-5,TRBD1,TRBJ1-2,-,CASRQGQGIYGYTF,TGTGCCAGCAGACAAGGACAGGGGATCTATGGCTACACCTTC
14,TRBV29-1,TRBD1,TRBJ2-1,-,CSVTTGVSYNEQFF,TGCAGCGTGACCACAGGGGTGTCCTACAATGAGCAGTTCTTC
17,TRBV5-1,TRBD1,TRBJ1-6,-,CASSFSPRTGSNSPLHF,TGCGCCAGCAGCTTCTCCCCTCGGACAGGGAGTAATTCACCCCTCCACTTT
15,TRBV18,TRBD1,TRBJ1-1,-,CASSLDRGGYTEAFF,TGTGCCAGCTCACTAGACAGGGGAGGATACACTGAAGCTTTCTTT
14,TRBV12-5,-,TRBJ1-1,-,CASGSFPRHHEAFF,TGTGCTAGTGGTTCCTTCCCCCGACACCACGAAGCTTTCTTT